This paragraph reports one T cell receptor beta chain. Which antigen it targets is not known. No base-level quality is on record; no much larger clone is a single base apart. V lost 4 bases and J lost 3 bases, and the count of bases not matched to a germline gene is 2. Including the terminal cysteine and phenylalanine, the CDR3 comprises 14 residues. The DNA shown is the 42-base CDR3, in frame from base 1. CDR1 LGHDT and CDR2 YNNKEL are derived from the germline V gene (reference sequence). Each collaborating institution followed its own protocols to collect whole blood in K2EDTA tubes. For TCRbeta analysis, collaborators shipped samples in one of three forms: frozen whole blood, isolated PBMCs, or DNA extracted from either of those sample types. TCRbeta CDR3 regions were amplified from genomic DNA using the immunoSEQ Assay, a bias-controlled multiplex PCR. Under the source paper's analysis protocol: Nucleated cell counts per sample were estimated from amplification of reference gene primers within the assay. Sequence reads were collapsed and filtered to measure the absolute abundance of every unique TCRbeta CDR3 rearrangement. For each sample, productive Simpson clonality was calculated as the square root of Simpson's diversity index across productive rearrangements. In its TCRdb copy, this immuneACCESS table keeps in-frame sequences only and misses some clones. Where compared with another copy, unresolved V genes explain less than half of these, and the others have no known cause. D and trimming come from the DNA, and the V and J calls and clone size come from that table. The sample records 150,000 to 160,000 clones, less than 95% of which are singletons. 0.45% to 0.65% of the sample belongs to the ten largest clones.

The entry originates in a study of blood T cell repertoires in COVID-19 (dated by TCRdb to about 2020). As for the study more broadly: The collaborator samples originated in the United States, Italy and Spain and spanned the acute and convalescent phases of COVID-19. The material from the prospective study consisted of cDNA or gDNA derived from T cells, B-cell-depleted T cells, or PBMCs. Subjects who had been exposed to COVID-19, were actively infected with it, or had recovered from it provided the deeply sampled blood TCRbeta repertoires that made up the dataset. A freely available public database, intended as a resource for researchers studying the immune response to SARS-CoV-2, is where the repertoires were released. Samples came from the ongoing ImmuneRACE study (first 160 participants) plus 1,254 subjects from 6 global collaborators. Nearly every sample came with metadata listing a de-identified subject ID, COVID-19 status, age in years and sex. Where available, HLA class I and class II types were taken from metadata supplied by the sample provider and were not determined by assay-based typing.

General conclusions and limits of the study: How much clinical and demographic metadata was included differed by source and by participant, and the metadata was provided uncurated.

The chain links TRBV3-1 (or the pseudogene TRBV3-2) with TRBJ2-1, with 8 bases aligning to TRBD2. Input material: peripheral blood. The sequence was collected from a man aged 45-65 years with acute or convalescent COVID-19. The DNA reads as follows: TGTGCCAGCAGCCCGGGGGGGCTCTACAATGAGCAGTTCTTC. It specifies CASSPGGLYNEQFF.